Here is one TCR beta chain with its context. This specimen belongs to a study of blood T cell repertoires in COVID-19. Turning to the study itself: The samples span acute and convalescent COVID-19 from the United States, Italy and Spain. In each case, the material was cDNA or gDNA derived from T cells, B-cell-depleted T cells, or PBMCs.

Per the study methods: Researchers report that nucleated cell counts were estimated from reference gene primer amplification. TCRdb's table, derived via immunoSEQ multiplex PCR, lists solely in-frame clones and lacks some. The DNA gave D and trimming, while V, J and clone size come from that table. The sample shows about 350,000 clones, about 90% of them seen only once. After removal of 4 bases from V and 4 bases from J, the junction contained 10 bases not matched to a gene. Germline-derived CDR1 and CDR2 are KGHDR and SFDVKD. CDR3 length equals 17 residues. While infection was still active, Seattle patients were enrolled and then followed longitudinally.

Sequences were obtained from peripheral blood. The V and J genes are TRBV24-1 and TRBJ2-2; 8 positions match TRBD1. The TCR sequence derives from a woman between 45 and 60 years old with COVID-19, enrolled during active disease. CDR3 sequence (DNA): TGTGCCACCAGTGACCCGTTGTCCGGGACAGGCACCGGGGAGCTGTTTTTT. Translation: CATSDPLSGTGTGELFF.